This TCR beta chain emerged from a study of OX40 agonist ivuxolimab in advanced cancers. Overall study: Hepatocellular carcinoma, melanoma, renal cell or head and neck cancer occurred in dose-escalation patients. The group had a mean age of about 60 years, ranged from about 20 to 80, and was 80% to 90% male.

Using immunoSEQ multiplex PCR, the repertoire was profiled, and TCRdb retains in-frame clones only, with some absent. The sample yields tens of thousands of clones, about 91% seen once. V lost 5 bases and J lost 1, with 13 bases in between. The CDR3 runs 15 residues. From germline, CDR1 is SGHTA and CDR2 FQGTGA. The rearrangement links TRBV7-3 to TRBJ2-3; no definite D call. This TCR was recovered from an adult with an advanced solid tumor such as melanoma, head and neck, liver or kidney cancer. The material was CD4+ or CD8+ T cells sorted from blood, obtained in a trial of the OX40 agonist ivuxolimab. The CDR3 here is CASSPQALGTDTQYF. DNA of the CDR3: TGTGCCAGCAGCCCCCAGGCCTTGGGCACAGATACGCAGTATTTT.